This T cell receptor (beta chain) was sequenced during a study of CD8 T cells in ankylosing spondylitis. This clonotype was recorded a few times. No antigen is known for it. Study results and limitations: Earlier literature documents some of the motif variants in reactive arthritis synovial fluid and blood. Researchers report that disease-linked clones proved CD8+ and relatively rare in peripheral blood. Ankylosing spondylitis blood appeared to be characterized by a TCR beta motif of 8 or 9 highly homologous variants.

Molecular-barcoded quantitative 5'-RACE produced these TCR beta libraries. From the 5' RACE reads, TCRdb called clonotypes with MiXCR, one entry per CDR3 protein. The sample holds 340,000 or so distinct CDR3 sequences; over 12% are singletons and the top ten take 1.1%. The CDR3 extends over 14 amino acids. In germline, CDR1 is MGHRA, CDR2 YSYEKL. Between the trimmed V and J ends, which lost 1 base and 3 bases, there was a span of 9 bases. The clonotype originates from a male donor with ankylosing spondylitis or in good health (not recorded which). The chain employs TRBV4-1 and TRBJ2-5; D not resolved. The sequenced sample consisted of blood, either unsorted or a sorted T cell fraction (not recorded which). CDR3 in DNA: TGCGCCAGCAGCCAAGGCCCGACGGAAGAGACCCAGTACTTC. Translation: CASSQGPTEETQYF.